This TCR beta chain appears in the sequencing data of a study of CD8+CD57+ T cells in acquired aplastic anemia. Germline V gives CDR1 SGHAT, CDR2 FQDESV (reference sequence). The ends lost 8 bases at V and 9 bases at J; junction bases unmatched: 21. The CDR3 sequence is 17 residues long. General study findings and limits: Patients and healthy controls showed no significant CD8+ Simpson's diversity difference.

The patients chosen for sequencing had shown expansion of CD8+CD57+ cells (detected by flow cytometry). Genomic DNA constituted the template upon which TCR beta VDJ and CDR3 profiling was performed. TCRdb fed the reads into MiXCR, producing one record per CDR3 protein. The repertoire holds approximately 190,000 distinct CDR3 sequences, with 40% to 55% as singletons. Points on this clonotype: Its target is unknown.

This TCR was sampled from a human donor with aplastic anemia. The chain carries TRBV11-1 and TRBJ2-5, with 10 positions matching TRBD1. Material: sorted CD4+, CD8+, or CD8+CD57+ T cells (not recorded which) from PBMCs. CDR3 in DNA: TGTGCCAGCGGCCAAAAAGGAACGGGACAGGGGATGGAGGCCCAGTACTTC. Amino acids: CASGQKGTGQGMEAQYF.